Shown below are 7 T cell receptor beta chains from a single sample sequenced in a study of control samples from healthy donors and cancer patients. Sequenced by immunoSEQ multiplex PCR; TCRdb stores in-frame clones only, minus some. Found here are 190,000 or so clones, approximately 95% of them singletons; the top ten hold roughly 1.5%. Sequenced sample: blood. Receptor source: a man between 18 and 29 years old in good health.

V is TRBV5-1 and J is TRBJ1-6, with 11 bases matching TRBD1. Germline values: CDR1 SGHRS, CDR2 YFSETQ. CDR3 length equals 16 residues. Trimming took 0 bases from V and 7 from J; bases not matched to a gene: 3. The CDR3: CASSLEGTGGNSPLHF. For the CDR3, the DNA is TGCGCCAGCAGCTTGGAAGGGACAGGGGGAAATTCACCCCTCCACTTT.

V gene TRBV30 combines with J gene TRBJ1-2, with D unclear. The CDR3 spans 14 residues. The germline V gene has CDR1 GTSNPN and CDR2 SVGIG (reference sequence). V shed 2 bases and J shed 4 bases, with 14 bases lying between them. This CDR3 is CAWSMRSDTYGYTF. The CDR3 bases are TGTGCCTGGAGTATGCGGTCCGACACCTATGGCTACACCTTC.

The CDR3 nucleotides are TGTGCCAGCAGCCAAGATGGCAGGGGCGGCTACACCTTC. Translated: CASSQDGRGGYTF. The chain combines TRBV3-1 (or the pseudogene TRBV3-2) with TRBJ1-2; possible D gene TRBD1, 6 bases. The CDR3 sequence is 13 residues long. The ends were cut back, 0 bases at V and 8 bases at J, with 10 bases in the middle. CDR1 LGHDT and CDR2 YNNKEL come from the germline V gene (reference sequence).

There are a few counts of this clone. J is TRBJ1-5 and V is TRBV10-2, with unresolved D. The V gene's germline CDR1 is WSHSY and CDR2 SAAADI. Trimming shortened V by 2 bases and J by 12 bases, and 8 bases separated the two germline ends. This CDR3 has 11 amino acids. CDR3 sequence reads: CASSERGVQHF. The CDR3 DNA is TGCGCCAGCAGTGAGAGAGGCGTCCAGCATTTT.

The table lists this clone with a count of one. The CDR3 loop is CATTSRRQGSSPLHF. For the CDR3, the DNA is TGTGCCACCACCTCGCGTAGACAGGGGAGTTCACCCCTCCACTTT. J is TRBJ1-6 and V is TRBV15; 8 nucleotides line up with TRBD1. J lost 9 bases, V lost 7 bases, and 11 bases had no gene match. Germline assignment: CDR1 LNHNV and CDR2 YYDKDF (reference sequence). CDR3 size: 15 residues.

The chain recombines TRBV7-9 with TRBJ1-2; TRBD1 is a possible D gene (5 bases). V dropped 4 bases and J dropped 1 base, with 10 bases sitting between them. The germline V gene encodes CDR1 SEHNR and CDR2 FQNEAQ (reference sequence). The CDR3 covers 14 residues. CDR3 nucleotides: TGTGCCAGCAGCTCGACAGTTTTTAACTATGGCTACACCTTC. Translating gives CASSSTVFNYGYTF.

The V and J genes are TRBV19 and TRBJ1-2; D might be TRBD1 (6 bases). The CDR3 is 16 amino acids. V dropped 9 bases and J dropped 8 bases, with 28 bases sitting between them. CDR1 is LNHDA and CDR2 is SQIVND in the germline V gene (reference sequence). The CDR3: CASTPLTGGGNAGYTF. DNA for the CDR3: TGTGCCAGCACGCCCCTGACAGGAGGAGGTAATGCAGGCTACACCTTC.